The 18 T cell receptor beta chains reported below all come from one sample, sequenced in a study of T cell responses to AZD1222 COVID-19 vaccine. TCRdb's copy holds only in-frame clones and misses some; the assay was immunoSEQ multiplex PCR. Of over 100,000 clones in the sample, roughly 92% were seen once. This specimen was peripheral blood, taken on day 0 of AZD1222 vaccination. The origin of the receptors is an adult in good health.

The chain recombines TRBV30 with TRBJ2-7; D is uncertain. V was trimmed by 2 bases and J by 2 bases, leaving 4 bases between them. The CDR3 spans 11 residues. Germline V lookup: CDR1 GTSNPN, CDR2 SVGIG (reference sequence). CDR3 bases: TGTGCCTGGAGTACGGCCTACGAGCAGTACTTC. Protein product: CAWSTAYEQYF.

V and J are TRBV11-2 and TRBJ2-5; 11 positions match TRBD2. V trimming: 5 bases; J trimming: 5 bases; junction bases outside the gene matches: 7. From germline, CDR1 is SGHAT and CDR2 FQNNGV. This CDR3 has 15 amino acids. The CDR3 spells CASSPSGGKAETQYF. In DNA form, the CDR3 reads TGTGCCAGCAGCCCTAGCGGGGGGAAGGCGGAGACCCAGTACTTC.

This chain uses TRBV7-9 with TRBJ1-1; maybe TRBD1 (5 bases). Germline lookup yields CDR1 SEHNR and CDR2 FQNEAQ (reference sequence). V lost 1 base, J lost 4 bases, and 10 bases lay in between. CDR3 length: 14 amino acids. CDR3 nucleotide sequence: TGTGCCAGCAGCTTAGGGCAGGGAAGCACTGAAGCTTTCTTT. Its protein product is CASSLGQGSTEAFF.

The chain carries TRBV4-1 and TRBJ1-2, with D tentatively TRBD1 (5 bases). Germline CDR1 MGHRA, CDR2 YSYEKL. V was cut by 1 base and J by 2 bases, with 5 bases left in between. The CDR3 is made up of 13 amino acids. The CDR3, as DNA: TGCGCCAGCAGCCAAGGACAGAACTATGGCTACACCTTC. Residues: CASSQGQNYGYTF.

This clone was counted between two and nine times. V is TRBV2 and J is TRBJ2-7, with TRBD1 matching over 7 bases. V trimming: 2 bases; J trimming: 2 bases; junction bases outside the gene matches: 9. The germline gives CDR1 SNHLY, CDR2 FYNNEI. This CDR3 has 16 amino acids. In nucleotides, the CDR3 is TGTGCCAGCAGTGAATTTAGTGGACAGGCCACCTACGAGCAGTACTTC. Amino acid sequence: CASSEFSGQATYEQYF.

The table lists this clone with a few counts. The CDR3 DNA sequence: TGTGCTAGTCTGGGGGTGAATAGCAATCAGCCCCAGCATTTT. It is translated as CASLGVNSNQPQHF. V gene TRBV12-5 combines with J gene TRBJ1-5; the D gene is possibly TRBD1 (5 bases). Germline-derived CDR1 and CDR2 are LGHNT and FRNRAP. V lost 8 bases and J 0 bases, leaving 11 bases between the germline ends. This CDR3 region has 14 residues.

The V and J genes are TRBV5-1 and TRBJ1-2, with D possibly matching TRBD1 (5 bases). Germline-derived CDR1 and CDR2 are SGHRS and YFSETQ. Trimming shortened V by 2 bases and J by 8 bases, and 16 bases separated the two germline ends. CDR3 size: 14 residues. The CDR3 loop is CASSFEGRRGGYTF. CDR3 DNA sequence: TGCGCCAGCAGCTTTGAGGGGAGGCGTGGCGGCTACACCTTC.

This sequence joins TRBV6-2 or TRBV6-3 and TRBJ2-7; the D gene is possibly TRBD1 (6 bases). Germline CDR1 reads MNHEY; CDR2 reads SVGEGT. The CDR3 has 12 amino acids. Deletions cut 3 bases from V and 5 bases from J, with 8 bases between. As DNA, the CDR3 is TGTGCCAGCAGTTATGGGGGCCACGAGCAGTACGTC. Its protein product is CASSYGGHEQYV.

The chain links TRBV27 to TRBJ1-2, with D perhaps TRBD1 (5 bases). This CDR3 spans 13 amino acids. V was shortened by 5 bases and J by 6 bases, with 13 bases between the two germline ends. Germline loops: CDR1 MNHEY, CDR2 SMNVEV (reference sequence). The CDR3 reads CASSRGSGNGYTF. For the CDR3, the DNA is TGTGCCAGCAGTCGAGGGTCAGGGAATGGCTACACCTTC.

The V gene is TRBV13, the J gene TRBJ1-4, with unresolved D. Germline CDR1 and CDR2: PRHDT and FYEKMQ (reference sequence). V lost 6 bases and J lost 0, with 11 bases in between. The length of the CDR3 is 15 residues. This CDR3 reads CASSYKAATNEKLFF. CDR3 DNA sequence: TGTGCCAGCAGTTACAAGGCTGCAACTAATGAAAAACTGTTTTTT.

J is TRBJ2-7 and V is TRBV11-3, with D possibly TRBD1 on 6 matching bases. Germline-derived CDR1 and CDR2 are SGHNT and YENEEA. Trimming took 4 bases from V and 0 from J, leaving 13 bases between them. The CDR3 sequence is 15 residues long. Here the CDR3 reads CASSSSGDNSYEQYF. The CDR3 DNA follows: TGTGCCAGCAGCTCCTCAGGGGACAACTCCTACGAGCAGTACTTC.

The chain has TRBV5-6 and TRBJ2-7; the match to TRBD2 covers 8 bases. V was clipped by 0 bases and J by 5 bases; unmatched bases: 10. CDR1 and CDR2 from the germline V gene are SGHDT and YYEEEE. The CDR3 has 16 amino acids. CDR3 sequence reads: CASSLGAGGFPHEQYV. The CDR3 bases are TGTGCCAGCAGCTTGGGGGCGGGGGGATTCCCCCACGAGCAGTACGTC.

This sequence joins TRBV4-1 and TRBJ1-5; D is uncertain. Deletions cut 4 bases from V and 4 bases from J, with 11 bases between. CDR3 length: 14 residues. Germline loops: CDR1 MGHRA, CDR2 YSYEKL. CDR3 DNA: TGCGCCAGCAGCCGGCATGTAAAGAATCAGCCCCAGCATTTT. Translation gives CASSRHVKNQPQHF.

This rearrangement joins TRBV16 to TRBJ2-3, with 7 bases fitting TRBD2. This CDR3 comprises 16 residues. V shed 0 bases and J 4 bases; nucleotides not matched to a gene: 7. Germline values: CDR1 KGHSY, CDR2 FQNENV. The CDR3 reads CASSQSLAVASDTQYF. DNA for the CDR3: TGTGCCAGCAGCCAATCCCTAGCGGTCGCCTCAGATACGCAGTATTTT.

The chain employs TRBV18 and TRBJ1-1; 8 bases agree with TRBD1. Germline lookup yields CDR1 KGHSH and CDR2 LQKENI. V dropped 3 bases and J dropped 2; count of bases not matched to a gene: 5. The CDR3 covers 15 residues. Written as DNA, the CDR3 is TGTGCCAGCTCACCTAGGACAGGGCAAAACACTGAAGCTTTCTTT. It encodes CASSPRTGQNTEAFF.

This chain connects TRBV6-5 to TRBJ2-2; 7 bases map to TRBD1. Germline trimming cut 5 bases from V and 3 bases from J; bases unmatched to any gene: 3. The CDR3 spans 14 residues. Looked up from germline, CDR1 is MNHEY and CDR2 is SVGAGI. CDR3 nucleotides: TGTGCCAGCAGTCAGACAGGGCACACCGGGGAGCTGTTTTTT. It translates to CASSQTGHTGELFF.

This rearrangement joins TRBV6-5 to TRBJ1-5, with D perhaps matching TRBD1 (6 bases). Germline CDR1 is MNHEY and CDR2 is SVGAGI. The CDR3 consists of 13 residues. The V end lost 6 bases, the J end lost 3 bases, and 9 bases lay between the germline ends. CDR3 sequence (DNA): TGTGCCAGCAGACAGGGAATCAATCAGCCCCAGCATTTT. This codes for CASRQGINQPQHF.

The rearrangement links TRBV2 to TRBJ2-5; 9 bases line up with TRBD1. Per the germline V gene, CDR1 is SNHLY and CDR2 is FYNNEI. The CDR3 has 12 residues. Losses at the gene ends were 8 bases for V and 5 bases for J; bases not matched to a gene: 3. The CDR3 DNA reads as TGTGCCAGCGGGGACAGGGTTGAGACCCAGTACTTC. Translated, it gives CASGDRVETQYF.